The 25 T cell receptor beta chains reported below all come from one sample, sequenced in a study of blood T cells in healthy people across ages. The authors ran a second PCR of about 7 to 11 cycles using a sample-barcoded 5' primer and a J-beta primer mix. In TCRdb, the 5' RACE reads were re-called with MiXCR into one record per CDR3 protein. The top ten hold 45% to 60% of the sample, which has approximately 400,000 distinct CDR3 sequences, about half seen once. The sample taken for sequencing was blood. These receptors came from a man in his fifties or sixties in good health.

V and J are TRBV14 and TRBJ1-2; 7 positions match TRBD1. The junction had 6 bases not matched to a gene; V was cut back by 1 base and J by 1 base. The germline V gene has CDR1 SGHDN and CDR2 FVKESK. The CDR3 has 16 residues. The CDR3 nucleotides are TGTGCCAGCAGCCAAGCGGGACAGCAGTTTAACTATGGCTACACCTTC. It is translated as CASSQAGQQFNYGYTF.

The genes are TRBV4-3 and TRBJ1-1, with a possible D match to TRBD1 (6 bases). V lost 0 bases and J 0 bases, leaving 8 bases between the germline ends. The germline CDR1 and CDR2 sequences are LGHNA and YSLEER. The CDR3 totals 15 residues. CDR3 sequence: CASSQDPGVNTEAFF. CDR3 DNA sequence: TGCGCCAGCAGCCAAGATCCAGGGGTGAACACTGAAGCTTTCTTT.

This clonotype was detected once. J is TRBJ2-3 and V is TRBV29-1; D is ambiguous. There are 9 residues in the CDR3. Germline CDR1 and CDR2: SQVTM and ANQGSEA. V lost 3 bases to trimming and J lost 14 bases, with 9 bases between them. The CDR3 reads CSVDPVGYF. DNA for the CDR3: TGCAGCGTTGACCCGGTAGGGTATTTT.

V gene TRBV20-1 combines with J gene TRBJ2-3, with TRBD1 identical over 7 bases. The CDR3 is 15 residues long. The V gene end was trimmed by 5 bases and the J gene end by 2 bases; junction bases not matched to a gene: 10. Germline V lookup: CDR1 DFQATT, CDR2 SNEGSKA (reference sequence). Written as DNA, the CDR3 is TGCAGTGCTTCCGATCCGGGACAGTTCACAGATACGCAGTATTTT. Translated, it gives CSASDPGQFTDTQYF.

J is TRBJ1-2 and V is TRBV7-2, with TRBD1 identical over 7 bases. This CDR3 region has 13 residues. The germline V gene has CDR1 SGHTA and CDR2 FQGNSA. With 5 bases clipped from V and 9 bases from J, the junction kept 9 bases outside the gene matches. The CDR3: CASSPGTARSYTF. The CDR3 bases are TGTGCCAGCAGCCCAGGGACAGCGCGGAGCTACACCTTC.

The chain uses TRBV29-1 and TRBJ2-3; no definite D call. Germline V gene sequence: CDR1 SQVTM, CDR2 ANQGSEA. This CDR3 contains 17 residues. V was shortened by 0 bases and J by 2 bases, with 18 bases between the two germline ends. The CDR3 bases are TGCAGCGTTGAAGAACCCGCAGACTCATACACCACAGATACGCAGTATTTT. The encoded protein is CSVEEPADSYTTDTQYF.

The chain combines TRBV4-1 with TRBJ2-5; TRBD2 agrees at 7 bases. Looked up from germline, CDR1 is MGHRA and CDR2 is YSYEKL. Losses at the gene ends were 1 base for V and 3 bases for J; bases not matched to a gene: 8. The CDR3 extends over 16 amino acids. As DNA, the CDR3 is TGCGCCAGCAGCCAAGCAAGAGGACTAGGAGAAGAGACCCAGTACTTC. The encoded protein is CASSQARGLGEETQYF.

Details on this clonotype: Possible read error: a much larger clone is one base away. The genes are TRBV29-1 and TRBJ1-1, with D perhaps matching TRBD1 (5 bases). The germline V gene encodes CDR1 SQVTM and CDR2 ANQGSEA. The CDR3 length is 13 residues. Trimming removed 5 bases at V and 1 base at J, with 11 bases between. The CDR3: CSVKRGRNTEAFF. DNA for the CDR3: TGCAGCGTTAAACGGGGCAGGAACACTGAAGCTTTCTTT.

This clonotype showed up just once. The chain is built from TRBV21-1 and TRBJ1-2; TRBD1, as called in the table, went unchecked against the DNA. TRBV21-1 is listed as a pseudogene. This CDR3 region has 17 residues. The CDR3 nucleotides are TGTGCCAGCAGCAAAGAGTGGAATGGCCAGGGGAACTATGGCTACACCTTC. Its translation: CASSKEWNGQGNYGYTF.

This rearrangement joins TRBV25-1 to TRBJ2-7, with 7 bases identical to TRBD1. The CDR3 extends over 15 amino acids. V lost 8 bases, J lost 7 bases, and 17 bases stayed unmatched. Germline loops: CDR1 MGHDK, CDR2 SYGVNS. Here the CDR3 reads CASAGEGQWGMEQYF. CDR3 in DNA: TGTGCCAGCGCTGGAGAGGGACAGTGGGGTATGGAGCAGTACTTC.

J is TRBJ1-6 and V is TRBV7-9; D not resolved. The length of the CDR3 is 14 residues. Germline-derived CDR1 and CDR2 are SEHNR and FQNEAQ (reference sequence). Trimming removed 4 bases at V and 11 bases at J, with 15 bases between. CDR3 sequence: CASSSDWSGAPLHF. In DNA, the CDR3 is TGTGCCAGCAGCTCGGACTGGAGTGGAGCACCCCTCCACTTT. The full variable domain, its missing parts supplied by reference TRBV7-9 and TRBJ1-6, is DTGVSQNPRHKITKRGQNVTFRCDPISEHNRLYWYRQTLGQGPEFLTYFQNEAQLEKSRLLSDRFSAERPKGSFSTLEIQRTEQGDSAMYLCASSSDWSGAPLHFGNGTRLTVT.

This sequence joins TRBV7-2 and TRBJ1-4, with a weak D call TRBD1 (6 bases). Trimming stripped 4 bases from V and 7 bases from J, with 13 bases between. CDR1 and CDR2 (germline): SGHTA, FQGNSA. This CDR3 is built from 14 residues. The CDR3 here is CASSWDTGGEKLFF. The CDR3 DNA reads TGTGCCAGCAGCTGGGACACGGGCGGTGAAAAACTGTTTTTT.

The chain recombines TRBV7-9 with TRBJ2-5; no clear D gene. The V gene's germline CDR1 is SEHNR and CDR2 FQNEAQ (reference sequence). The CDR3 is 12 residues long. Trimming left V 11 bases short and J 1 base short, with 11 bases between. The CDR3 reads CAGEKVQETQYF. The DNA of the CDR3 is TGTGCCGGTGAAAAGGTCCAAGAGACCCAGTACTTC.

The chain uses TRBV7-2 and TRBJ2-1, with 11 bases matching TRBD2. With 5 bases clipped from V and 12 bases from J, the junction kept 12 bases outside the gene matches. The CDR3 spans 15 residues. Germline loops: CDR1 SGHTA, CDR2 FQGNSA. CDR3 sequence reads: CASSNWSSGGRRQFF. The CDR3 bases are TGTGCCAGCAGCAACTGGTCTAGCGGGGGGAGACGGCAGTTCTTC.

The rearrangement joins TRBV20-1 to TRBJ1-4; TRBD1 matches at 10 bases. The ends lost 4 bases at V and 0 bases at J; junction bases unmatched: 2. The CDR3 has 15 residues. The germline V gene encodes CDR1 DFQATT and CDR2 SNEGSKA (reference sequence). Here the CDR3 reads CSAIGQGATNEKLFF. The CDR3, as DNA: TGCAGTGCTATCGGACAGGGGGCAACTAATGAAAAACTGTTTTTT.

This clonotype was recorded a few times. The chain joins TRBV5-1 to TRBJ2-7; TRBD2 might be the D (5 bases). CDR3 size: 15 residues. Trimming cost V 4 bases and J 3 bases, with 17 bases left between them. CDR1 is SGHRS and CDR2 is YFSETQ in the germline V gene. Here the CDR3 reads CASSTDGGGRYEQYF. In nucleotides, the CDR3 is TGCGCCAGCAGCACTGACGGAGGCGGCCGCTACGAGCAGTACTTC. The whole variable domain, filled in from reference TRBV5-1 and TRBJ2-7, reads KAGVTQTPRYLIKTRGQQVTLSCSPISGHRSVSWYQQTPGQGLQFLFEYFSETQRNKGNFPGRFSGRQFSNSRSEMNVSTLELGDSALYLCASSTDGGGRYEQYFGPGTRLTVT.

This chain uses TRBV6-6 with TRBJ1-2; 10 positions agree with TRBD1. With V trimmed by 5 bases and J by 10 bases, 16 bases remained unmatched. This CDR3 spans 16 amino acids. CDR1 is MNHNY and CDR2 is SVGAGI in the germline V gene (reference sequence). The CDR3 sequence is CASSPVPGQGSVVYTF. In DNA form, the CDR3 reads TGTGCCAGCAGTCCGGTACCGGGACAGGGGTCTGTCGTCTACACCTTC.

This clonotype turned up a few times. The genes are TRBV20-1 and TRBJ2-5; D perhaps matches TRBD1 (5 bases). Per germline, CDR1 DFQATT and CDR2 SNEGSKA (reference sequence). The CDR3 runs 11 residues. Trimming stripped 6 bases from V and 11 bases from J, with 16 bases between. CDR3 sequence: CSATPGSGQYF. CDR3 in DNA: TGCAGTGCAACCCCAGGTTCAGGGCAGTACTTC.

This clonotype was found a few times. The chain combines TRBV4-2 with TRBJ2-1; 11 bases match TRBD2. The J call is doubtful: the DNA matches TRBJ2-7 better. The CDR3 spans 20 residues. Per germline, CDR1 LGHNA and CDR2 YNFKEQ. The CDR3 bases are TGTGCCAGCAGCCAAGATATAGCGGGAGGGCCGGGTGTTGTGGGCAATGAGCAGTACTTC. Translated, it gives CASSQDIAGGPGVVGNEQYF.

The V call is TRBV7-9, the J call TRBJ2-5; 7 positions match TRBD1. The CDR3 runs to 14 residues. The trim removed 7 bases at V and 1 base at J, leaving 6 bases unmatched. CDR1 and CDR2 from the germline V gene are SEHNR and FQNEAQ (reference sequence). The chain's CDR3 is CASNPDRVQETQYF. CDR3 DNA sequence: TGTGCCAGCAATCCCGACAGGGTCCAAGAGACCCAGTACTTC.

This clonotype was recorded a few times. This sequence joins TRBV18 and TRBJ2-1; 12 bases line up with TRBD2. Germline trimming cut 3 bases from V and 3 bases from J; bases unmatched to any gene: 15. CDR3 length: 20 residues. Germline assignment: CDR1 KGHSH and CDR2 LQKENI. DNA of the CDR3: TGTGCCAGCTCACCTACAGGGTTGACTAGCGGGAGAGGGCACTACAATGAGCAGTTCTTC. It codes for CASSPTGLTSGRGHYNEQFF.

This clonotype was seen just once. CDR3 nucleotide sequence: TGTGCCAGCAGTCATAGCGGGGCCTACGAGCAGTACTTC. Translated: CASSHSGAYEQYF. This sequence joins TRBV27 and TRBJ2-7; 8 bases agree with TRBD2. CDR1 MNHEY and CDR2 SMNVEV come from the germline V gene (reference sequence). V lost 5 bases, J lost 2 bases, and 2 bases stayed unmatched. The CDR3 is 13 residues long.

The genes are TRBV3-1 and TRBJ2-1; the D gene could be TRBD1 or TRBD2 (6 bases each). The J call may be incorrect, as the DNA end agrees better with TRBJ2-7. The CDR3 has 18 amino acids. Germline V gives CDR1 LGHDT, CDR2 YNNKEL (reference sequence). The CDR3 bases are TGTGCCAGCAGCCACCGACTCCGGAGGGGGAGCTCCTACAATGAGCAGTACTTC. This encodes CASSHRLRRGSSYNEQYF.

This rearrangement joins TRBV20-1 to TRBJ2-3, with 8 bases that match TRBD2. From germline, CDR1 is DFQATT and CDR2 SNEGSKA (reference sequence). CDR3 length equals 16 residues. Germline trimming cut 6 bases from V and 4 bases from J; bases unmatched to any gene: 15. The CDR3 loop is CSAHPGLGTRADTQYF. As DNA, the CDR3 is TGCAGTGCCCACCCGGGACTAGGGACACGGGCAGATACGCAGTATTTT.

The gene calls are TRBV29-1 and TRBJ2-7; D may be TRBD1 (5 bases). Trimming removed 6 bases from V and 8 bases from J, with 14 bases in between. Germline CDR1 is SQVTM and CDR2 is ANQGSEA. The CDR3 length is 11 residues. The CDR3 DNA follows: TGCAGCGTGGACACGTACAATAAGCAGTACTTC. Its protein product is CSVDTYNKQYF.